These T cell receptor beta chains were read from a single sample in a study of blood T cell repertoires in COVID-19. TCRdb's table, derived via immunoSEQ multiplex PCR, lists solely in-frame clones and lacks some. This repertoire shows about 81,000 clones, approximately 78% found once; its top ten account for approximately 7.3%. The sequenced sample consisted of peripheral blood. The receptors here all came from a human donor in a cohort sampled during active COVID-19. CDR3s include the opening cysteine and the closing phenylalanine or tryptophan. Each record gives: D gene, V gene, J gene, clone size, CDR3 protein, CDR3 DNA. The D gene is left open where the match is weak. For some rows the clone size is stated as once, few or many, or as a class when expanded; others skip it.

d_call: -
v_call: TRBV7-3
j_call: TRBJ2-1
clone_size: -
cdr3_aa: CASSLGTSNEQFF
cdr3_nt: TGTGCCAGCAGCCTCGGGACTTCCAATGAGCAGTTCTTC

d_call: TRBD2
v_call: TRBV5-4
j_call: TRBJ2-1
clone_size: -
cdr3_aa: CASSSLGGGNEQFF
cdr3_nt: TGTGCCAGCAGCTCCCTTGGGGGGGGCAATGAGCAGTTCTTC

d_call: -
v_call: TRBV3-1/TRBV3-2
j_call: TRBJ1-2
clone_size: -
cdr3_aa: CASSQDESGYTF
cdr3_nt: TGTGCCAGCAGCCAAGATGAGTCGGGCTACACCTTC

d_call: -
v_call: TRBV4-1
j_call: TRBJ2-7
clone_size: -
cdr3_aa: CASSGLQSHEQYF
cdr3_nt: TGCGCCAGCAGCGGACTCCAAAGCCACGAGCAGTACTTC

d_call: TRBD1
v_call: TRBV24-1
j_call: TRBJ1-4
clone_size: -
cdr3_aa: CATRTGLTNEKLFF
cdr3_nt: TGTGCCACCAGGACAGGGTTGACTAATGAAAAACTGTTTTTT

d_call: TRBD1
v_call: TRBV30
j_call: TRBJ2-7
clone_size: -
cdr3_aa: CAWRDRSGSYEQYF
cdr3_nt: TGTGCCTGGAGGGACAGGAGCGGCTCCTACGAGCAGTACTTC

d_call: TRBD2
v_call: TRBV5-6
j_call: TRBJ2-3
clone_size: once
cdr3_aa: CASSWTSGGLSDTQYF
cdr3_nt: TGTGCCAGCAGCTGGACTAGCGGGGGGTTATCAGATACGCAGTATTTT

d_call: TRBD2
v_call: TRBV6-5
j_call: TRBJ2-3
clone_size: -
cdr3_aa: CASGGGLHTDTQYF
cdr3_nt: TGTGCCAGCGGGGGAGGGCTTCACACAGATACGCAGTATTTT

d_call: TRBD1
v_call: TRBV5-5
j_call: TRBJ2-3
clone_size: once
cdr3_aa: CASSPGTGRFTDTQYF
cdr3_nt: TGTGCCAGCAGCCCCGGGACAGGCAGATTCACAGATACGCAGTATTTT

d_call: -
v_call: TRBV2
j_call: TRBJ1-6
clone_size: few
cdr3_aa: CASTQGYNSPLHF
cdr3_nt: TGTGCCAGCACCCAGGGGTATAATTCACCCCTCCACTTT

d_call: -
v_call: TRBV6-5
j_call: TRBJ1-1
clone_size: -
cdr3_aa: CASSSGVGGGTEAFF
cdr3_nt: TGTGCCAGCAGCTCAGGGGTGGGCGGGGGTACTGAAGCTTTCTTT

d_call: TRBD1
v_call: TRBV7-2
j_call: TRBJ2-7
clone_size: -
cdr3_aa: CASSQGALSYEQYF
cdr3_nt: TGTGCCAGCAGCCAGGGGGCCCTCTCCTACGAGCAGTACTTC

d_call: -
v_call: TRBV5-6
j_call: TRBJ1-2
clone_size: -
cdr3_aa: CASSPQARTIYGYTF
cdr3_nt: TGTGCCAGCAGCCCACAGGCCCGAACGATCTATGGCTACACCTTC

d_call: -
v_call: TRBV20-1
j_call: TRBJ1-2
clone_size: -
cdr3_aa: CSASGAVSNYGYTF
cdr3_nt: TGCAGTGCTAGTGGGGCAGTTTCTAACTATGGCTACACCTTC

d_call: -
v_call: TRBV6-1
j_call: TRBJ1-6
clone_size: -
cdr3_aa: CASSEGPVNSPLHF
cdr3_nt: TGTGCCAGCAGTGAAGGCCCAGTCAATTCACCCCTCCACTTT

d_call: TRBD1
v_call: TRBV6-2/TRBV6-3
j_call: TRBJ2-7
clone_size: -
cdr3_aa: CASSQAGTGDLYEQYF
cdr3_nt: TGTGCCAGCAGCCAAGCCGGGACAGGGGATCTCTACGAGCAGTACTTC

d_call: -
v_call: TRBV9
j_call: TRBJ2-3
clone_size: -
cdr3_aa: CASSVAVAGTQYF
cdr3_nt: TGTGCCAGCAGCGTAGCGGTTGCAGGGACGCAGTATTTT

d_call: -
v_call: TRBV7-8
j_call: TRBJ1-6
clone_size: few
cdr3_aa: CASSLVDSDNSPLHF
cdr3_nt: TGTGCCAGCAGCTTAGTGGACAGCGATAATTCACCCCTCCACTTT

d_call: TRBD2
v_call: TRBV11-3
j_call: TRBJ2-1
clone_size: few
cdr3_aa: CASSISAGGRDNEQFF
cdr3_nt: TGTGCCAGCAGCATTAGCGCGGGGGGCCGAGACAATGAGCAGTTCTTC